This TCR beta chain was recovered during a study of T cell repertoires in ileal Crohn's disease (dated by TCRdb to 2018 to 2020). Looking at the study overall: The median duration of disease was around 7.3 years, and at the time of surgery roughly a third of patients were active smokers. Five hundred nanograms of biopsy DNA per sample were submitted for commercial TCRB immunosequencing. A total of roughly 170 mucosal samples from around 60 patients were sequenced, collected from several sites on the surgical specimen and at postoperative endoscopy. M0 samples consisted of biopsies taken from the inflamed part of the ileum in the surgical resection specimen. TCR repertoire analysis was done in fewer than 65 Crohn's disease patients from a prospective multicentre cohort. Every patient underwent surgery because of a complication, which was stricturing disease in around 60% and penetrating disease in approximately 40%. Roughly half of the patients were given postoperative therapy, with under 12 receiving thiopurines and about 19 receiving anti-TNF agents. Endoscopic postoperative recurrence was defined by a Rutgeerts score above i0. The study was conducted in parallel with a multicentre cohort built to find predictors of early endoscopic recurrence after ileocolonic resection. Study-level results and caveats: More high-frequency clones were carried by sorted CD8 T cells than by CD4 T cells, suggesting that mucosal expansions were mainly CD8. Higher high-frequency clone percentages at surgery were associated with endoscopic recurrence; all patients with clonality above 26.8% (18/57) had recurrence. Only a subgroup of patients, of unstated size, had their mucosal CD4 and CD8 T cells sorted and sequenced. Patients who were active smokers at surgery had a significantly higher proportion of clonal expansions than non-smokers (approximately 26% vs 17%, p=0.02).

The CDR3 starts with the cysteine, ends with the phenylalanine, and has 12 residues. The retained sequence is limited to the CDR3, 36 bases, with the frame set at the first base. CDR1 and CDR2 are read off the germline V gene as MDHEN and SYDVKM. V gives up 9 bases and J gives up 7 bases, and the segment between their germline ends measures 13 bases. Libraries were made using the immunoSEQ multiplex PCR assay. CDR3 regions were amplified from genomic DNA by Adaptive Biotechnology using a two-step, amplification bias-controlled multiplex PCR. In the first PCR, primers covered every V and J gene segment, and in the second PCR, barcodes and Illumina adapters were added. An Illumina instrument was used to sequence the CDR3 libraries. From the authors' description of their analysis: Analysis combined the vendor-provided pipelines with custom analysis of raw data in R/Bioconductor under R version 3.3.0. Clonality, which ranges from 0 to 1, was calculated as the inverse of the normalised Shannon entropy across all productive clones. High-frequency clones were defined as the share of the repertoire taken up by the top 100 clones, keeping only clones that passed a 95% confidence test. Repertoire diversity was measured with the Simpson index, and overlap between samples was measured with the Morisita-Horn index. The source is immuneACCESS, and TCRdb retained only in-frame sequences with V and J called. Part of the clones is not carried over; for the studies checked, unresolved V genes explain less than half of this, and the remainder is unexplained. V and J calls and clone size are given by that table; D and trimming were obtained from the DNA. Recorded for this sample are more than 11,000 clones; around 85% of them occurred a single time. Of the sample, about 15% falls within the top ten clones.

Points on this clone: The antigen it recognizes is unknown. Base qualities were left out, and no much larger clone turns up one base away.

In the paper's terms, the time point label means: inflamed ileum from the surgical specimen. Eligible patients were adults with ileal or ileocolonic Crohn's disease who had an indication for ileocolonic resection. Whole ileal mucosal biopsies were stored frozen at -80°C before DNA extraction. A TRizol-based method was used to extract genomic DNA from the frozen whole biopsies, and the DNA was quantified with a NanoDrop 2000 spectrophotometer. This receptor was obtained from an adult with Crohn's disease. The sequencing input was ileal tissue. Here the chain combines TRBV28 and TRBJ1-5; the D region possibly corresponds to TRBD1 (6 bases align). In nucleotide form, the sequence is TGTGCCAGTACAGGGACTTGGCAGCCCCAGCATTTT. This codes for CASTGTWQPQHF.